The sequence of this T cell receptor (beta chain) was determined in a study of blood T cell repertoires in COVID-19. About the study: The origin of the acute and convalescent COVID-19 samples was the United States, Italy and Spain. PBMCs, B-cell-depleted T cells, or T cells provided the cDNA or gDNA that made up the material.

Authors' data handling: Quantification of nucleated cells was approximated via reference gene primer amplification. Assay used: immunoSEQ multiplex PCR; TCRdb lists only in-frame clones, some missing. V, J and clone size were drawn from that table, and D and trimming were deduced from the DNA. The top ten hold 3% of the sample, which has around 300,000 clones, roughly 85% seen once. Germline V gene sequence: CDR1 LNHDA, CDR2 SQIVND (reference sequence). The CDR3 sequence is 16 residues long. V was clipped by 5 bases and J by 0 bases; unmatched bases: 6. The chain links TRBV19 to TRBJ1-5, with TRBD1 matching over 8 bases. The source of this sequence is a woman in her 30s with active or convalescent COVID-19. Sequences were obtained from peripheral blood. The CDR3 loop is CASSRGQANSNQPQHF. CDR3 bases: TGTGCCAGTAGTCGGGGACAGGCTAATAGCAATCAGCCCCAGCATTTT.